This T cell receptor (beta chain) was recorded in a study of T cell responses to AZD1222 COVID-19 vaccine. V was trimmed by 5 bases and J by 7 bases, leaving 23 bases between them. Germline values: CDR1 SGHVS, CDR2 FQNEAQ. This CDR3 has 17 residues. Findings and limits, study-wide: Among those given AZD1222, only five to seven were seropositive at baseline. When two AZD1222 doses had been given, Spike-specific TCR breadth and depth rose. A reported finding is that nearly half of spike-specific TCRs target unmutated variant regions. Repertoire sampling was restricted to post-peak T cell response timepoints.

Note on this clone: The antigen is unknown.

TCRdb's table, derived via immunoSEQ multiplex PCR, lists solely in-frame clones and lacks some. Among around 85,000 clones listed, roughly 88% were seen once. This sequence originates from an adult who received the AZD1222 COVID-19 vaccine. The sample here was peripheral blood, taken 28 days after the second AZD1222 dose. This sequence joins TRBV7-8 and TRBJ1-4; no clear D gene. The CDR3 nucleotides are TGTGCCAGCAGCCCGAGGCAGTTTGGGCAAAGGCGTGAAAAACTGTTTTTT. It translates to CASSPRQFGQRREKLFF.